Below are 21 T cell receptor beta chains sequenced from a single sample in a study of cytotoxic CD8 clonotypes in ibrutinib-treated CLL. Produced via immunoSEQ multiplex PCR; TCRdb's table is partial and in-frame only. The data show about 140,000 clones, approximately 80% seen once. The sample was PBMCs, taken after 36 months of ibrutinib treatment. These receptors were obtained from a human donor with chronic lymphocytic leukemia.

The chain has TRBV10-2 and TRBJ1-1; D call uncertain. Germline lookup yields CDR1 WSHSY and CDR2 SAAADI. Trimming pared 4 bases from V and 5 bases from J, leaving 11 bases between. The CDR3 loop spans 13 amino acids. CDR3 in DNA: TGCGCCAGCAGTGGGCCCTCGGGGACTGAAGCTTTCTTT. This encodes CASSGPSGTEAFF.

The J gene is TRBJ1-1, the V gene TRBV19, with 9 bases lining up with TRBD1. CDR3 length equals 15 residues. With 7 bases clipped from V and 5 bases from J, the junction kept 11 bases outside the gene matches. Looked up from germline, CDR1 is LNHDA and CDR2 is SQIVND (reference sequence). The chain's CDR3 is CASTLWDRDGTEAFF. The DNA for the CDR3 is TGTGCCAGTACCTTGTGGGACAGGGATGGAACTGAAGCTTTCTTT.

The chain is built from TRBV5-4 and TRBJ2-6; D is uncertain. Germline V gives CDR1 SGHNT, CDR2 YYREEE (reference sequence). V was pared by 1 base and J by 0 bases, with 8 bases between. The CDR3 sequence is 16 residues long. For the CDR3, the DNA is TGTGCCAGCAGCTTGTATCAGGCCTCTGGGGCCAACGTCCTGACTTTC. Translation gives CASSLYQASGANVLTF.

V gene TRBV6-5 combines with J gene TRBJ1-6; tentatively, D is TRBD1 (6 bases). Trimming removed 0 bases from V and 6 bases from J, with 9 bases in between. Germline CDR1 MNHEY, CDR2 SVGAGI. The CDR3 contains 15 residues. The CDR3 bases are TGTGCCAGCAGTTACTCTTGGACAGTTAATTCACCCCTCCACTTT. Residues: CASSYSWTVNSPLHF.

The chain is built from TRBV7-2 and TRBJ1-5; D is ambiguous. The CDR3 length is 15 residues. In germline, CDR1 is SGHTA, CDR2 FQGNSA. The V gene lost 6 bases and the J gene lost 0 bases, with 12 bases spanning the gap. CDR3 loop: CASRGQVHSNQPQHF. In DNA, the CDR3 is TGTGCCAGCAGAGGGCAGGTCCATAGCAATCAGCCCCAGCATTTT. Based on the CDR3 plus reference TRBV7-2 and TRBJ1-5, the full variable domain is GAGVSQSPSNKVTEKGKDVELRCDPISGHTALYWYRQSLGQGLEFLIYFQGNSAPDKSGLPSDRFSAERTGGSVSTLTIQRTQQEDSAVYLCASRGQVHSNQPQHFGDGTRLSIL.

This chain links TRBV5-6 with TRBJ2-3; D is undetermined. CDR1 and CDR2 from the germline V gene are SGHDT and YYEEEE. The V and J ends lost 4 bases and 1 base respectively, with 10 bases between them. The CDR3 spans 14 residues. This CDR3 reads CASSRTLGTDTQYF. The CDR3 nucleotides are TGTGCCAGCAGCCGAACCCTAGGCACAGATACGCAGTATTTT.

This chain uses TRBV2 with TRBJ1-5, with 12 positions matching TRBD1. CDR3 length equals 18 residues. In germline, CDR1 is SNHLY, CDR2 FYNNEI. V was clipped by 5 bases and J by 1 base; unmatched bases: 9. Here the CDR3 reads CASSRGTGGMGSNQPQHF. The CDR3 nucleotides are TGTGCCAGCAGTCGCGGGACAGGGGGCATGGGAAGCAATCAGCCCCAGCATTTT.

V gene TRBV5-1 combines with J gene TRBJ2-7; possible D gene TRBD2, 5 bases. The CDR3 length is 15 residues. V was pared by 4 bases and J by 4 bases, with 18 bases between. Germline assignment: CDR1 SGHRS and CDR2 YFSETQ. The CDR3 region has the DNA TGCGCCAGCAGCGGGAGCGGACGCCTCCTATACGAGCAGTACTTC. Protein: CASSGSGRLLYEQYF.

The chain is built from TRBV10-1 and TRBJ2-1; TRBD2 might be the D (5 bases). This CDR3 has 15 amino acids. The germline V gene has CDR1 WNHNN and CDR2 SYGVQD (reference sequence). Trimming took off 3 bases at V and 3 bases at J, with 12 bases between the two ends. The CDR3 nucleotides read TGCGCCAGCAGTGACCCGGGAACCCACTACAATGAGCAGTTCTTC. It encodes CASSDPGTHYNEQFF.

The V and J genes are TRBV27 and TRBJ1-4; 8 bases match TRBD1. Trimming at V came to 4 bases and at J to 7 bases, leaving 11 bases not matched to a gene. Germline V lookup: CDR1 MNHEY, CDR2 SMNVEV (reference sequence). The CDR3 length is 16 residues. CDR3 DNA sequence: TGTGCCAGCAGTTCCCCCAGGACAGGGAAGGGTGAAAAACTGTTTTTT. Translated, it gives CASSSPRTGKGEKLFF.

The J gene is TRBJ2-3, the V gene TRBV2, with D uncertain. This CDR3 is built from 12 residues. V was cut by 2 bases and J by 9 bases, with 9 bases left in between. Germline CDR1 and CDR2: SNHLY and FYNNEI. CDR3 protein: CASSEIPRTQYF. The CDR3 DNA is TGTGCCAGCAGTGAAATCCCCCGAACGCAGTATTTT.

The rearrangement joins TRBV4-1 to TRBJ2-7; TRBD2 matches at 11 bases. V lost 1 base to trimming and J lost 4 bases; unmatched junction nucleotides: 0. Germline CDR1 MGHRA, CDR2 YSYEKL. The CDR3 is 14 residues long. The CDR3 DNA is TGCGCCAGCAGCCAAGGACTAGCGGGATACGAGCAGTACTTC. This codes for CASSQGLAGYEQYF.

V gene TRBV28 combines with J gene TRBJ1-2; a possible D gene is TRBD1 (6 bases). V gave up 5 bases and J gave up 4 bases, with 14 bases separating them. The germline gives CDR1 MDHEN, CDR2 SYDVKM. This CDR3 is built from 14 residues. CDR3 loop: CASSPGQRVYGYTF. The CDR3 coding sequence is TGTGCCAGCAGTCCGGGACAAAGGGTCTATGGCTACACCTTC.

This chain links TRBV5-5 with TRBJ2-1, with TRBD2 identical over 7 bases. CDR3 length: 17 residues. Germline V gives CDR1 SGHKS, CDR2 YYEKEE (reference sequence). V was pared by 3 bases and J by 4 bases, with 13 bases of the junction left unmatched. CDR3 amino acids: CASSYLGGAGRYNEQFF. The DNA of the CDR3 is TGTGCCAGCAGCTATCTCGGGGGAGCGGGGCGATACAATGAGCAGTTCTTC.

This chain links TRBV19 with TRBJ1-3; D is uncertain. This CDR3 is built from 13 residues. V lost 7 bases and J 2 bases, leaving 9 bases between the germline ends. Germline V gene sequence: CDR1 LNHDA, CDR2 SQIVND (reference sequence). The CDR3 loop reads CASNEYTGNTIYF. In DNA form, the CDR3 reads TGTGCCAGTAATGAGTACACTGGAAACACCATATATTTT.

The genes are TRBV18 and TRBJ2-7, with a possible D match to TRBD2 (5 bases). The V and J ends lost 1 base and 0 bases respectively, with 19 bases between them. Germline assignment: CDR1 KGHSH and CDR2 LQKENI. The CDR3 has 18 amino acids. The CDR3 DNA reads as TGTGCCAGCTCACCACTAGCCAAGACGGGAAGTCTCTCCTACGAGCAGTACTTC. It specifies CASSPLAKTGSLSYEQYF. Drawing the rest from reference TRBV18 and TRBJ2-7, the complete variable domain is NAGVMQNPRHLVRRRGQEARLRCSPMKGHSHVYWYRQLPEEGLKFMVYLQKENIIDESGMPKERFSAEFPKEGPSILRIQQVVRGDSAAYFCASSPLAKTGSLSYEQYFGPGTRLTVT.

The V call is TRBV19, the J call TRBJ1-2; D uncertain. Trimming pared 5 bases from V and 6 bases from J, leaving 19 bases between. The germline V gene encodes CDR1 LNHDA and CDR2 SQIVND (reference sequence). The CDR3 extends over 15 amino acids. CDR3 region: CASSVSSRTRDGYTF. Written as DNA, the CDR3 is TGTGCCAGTAGTGTCTCCTCGCGGACGAGGGATGGCTACACCTTC.

The chain couples TRBV6-6 to TRBJ2-7, with 12 bases aligning to TRBD2. V dropped 6 bases and J dropped 5; count of bases not matched to a gene: 11. Germline values: CDR1 MNHNY, CDR2 SVGAGI (reference sequence). This CDR3 region has 16 residues. CDR3 bases: TGTGCCAGCAGAATGAATCTAGCGGGAGGGCCCCACGAGCAGTACTTC. Encoded protein: CASRMNLAGGPHEQYF.

This clone showed up many times. The chain recombines TRBV5-5 with TRBJ1-1; the D is unclear. Per the germline V gene, CDR1 is SGHKS and CDR2 is YYEKEE (reference sequence). This CDR3 is 13 amino acids long. Trimming cost V 1 base and J 1 base, with 5 bases left between them. CDR3 protein: CASSLLRNTEAFF. In DNA, the CDR3 is TGTGCCAGCAGCTTGTTGCGGAACACTGAAGCTTTCTTT.

The J gene is TRBJ2-7, the V gene TRBV4-1; D perhaps matches TRBD2 (6 bases). Germline V lookup: CDR1 MGHRA, CDR2 YSYEKL. The V end was cut by 1 base, the J end by 3 bases, with 16 bases between. This CDR3 is built from 16 residues. The CDR3 here is CASSQVGTLDRYEQYF. CDR3 bases: TGCGCCAGCAGCCAAGTCGGGACTCTTGACCGCTACGAGCAGTACTTC.

V and J are TRBV27 and TRBJ1-2, with 11 positions matching TRBD1. The CDR3 totals 16 residues. J lost 3 bases, V lost 0 bases, and 3 bases had no gene match. Per germline, CDR1 MNHEY and CDR2 SMNVEV (reference sequence). CDR3 in amino acids: CASSLSGQGGYYGYTF. The CDR3, as DNA: TGTGCCAGCAGTTTATCGGGACAGGGGGGATACTATGGCTACACCTTC.